Following are 10 T cell receptor beta chains from one sample sequenced in a study of T cells after yellow fever vaccination. MiXCR, applied by TCRdb to the 5' RACE reads, yields one record per CDR3 protein. The sample lists 160,000 or so distinct CDR3 sequences, 5.5% to 7.5% occurring once. Sample: CD4+ T cells sorted from PBMCs, taken 5 to 6 days after the first yellow fever vaccination. These receptor sequences come from a man aged 18 to 30 who received the YFV17D yellow fever vaccine.

This clonotype has ten or more counts. The chain links TRBV20-1 to TRBJ2-3; TRBD2 is a possible D gene (5 bases). The germline gives CDR1 DFQATT, CDR2 SNEGSKA (reference sequence). The CDR3 length is 14 residues. Trimming stripped 6 bases from V and 3 bases from J, with 16 bases between. The CDR3, as DNA: TGCAGTGCGGCGACCGGGGATGGGACAGATACGCAGTATTTT. Translation gives CSAATGDGTDTQYF.

The rearrangement links TRBV7-9 to TRBJ2-1; D might be TRBD1 (5 bases). The CDR3 loop spans 15 amino acids. Trimming pared 5 bases from V and 0 bases from J, leaving 11 bases between. Looked up from germline, CDR1 is SEHNR and CDR2 is FQNEAQ (reference sequence). The CDR3 DNA reads TGTGCCAGCAGCATCCTGACAGTCTCCTACAATGAGCAGTTCTTC. It yields the protein CASSILTVSYNEQFF.

About this clonotype: The junction does not match germline at one end; this may be a read error. V gene TRBV5-1 combines with J gene TRBJ2-5; 7 positions match TRBD1. This CDR3 has 15 residues. CDR1 is SGHRS, CDR2 YFSETQ, per germline. CDR3 loop: CVSSRGQWGPRDQYF. The CDR3 nucleotides are TGCGTCAGCAGCCGGGGACAGTGGGGGCCAAGGGACCAGTACTTC.

Ten or more counts support this clonotype. The chain carries TRBV5-5 and TRBJ2-7, with D possibly being TRBD1 (5 bases). V lost 4 bases to trimming and J lost 5 bases, with 13 bases between them. From germline, CDR1 is SGHKS and CDR2 YYEKEE (reference sequence). The CDR3 spans 13 residues. The CDR3 region is CASSPGLRDEQYV. DNA of the CDR3: TGTGCCAGCAGCCCCGGGCTCAGGGACGAGCAGTACGTC.

This clonotype appeared many times. V usage is TRBV6-5 and J usage is TRBJ2-6; 7 positions agree with TRBD2. This CDR3 contains 18 residues. The germline V gene encodes CDR1 MNHEY and CDR2 SVGAGI. V lost 2 bases to trimming and J lost 2 bases; unmatched junction nucleotides: 9. For the CDR3, the DNA is TGTGCCAGCAGTTACCGGGGGAGGGGCAGCACTGGGGCCAACGTCCTGACTTTC. Protein: CASSYRGRGSTGANVLTF.

This clonotype was counted at least ten times. This rearrangement joins TRBV20-1 to TRBJ2-7; possibly TRBD1 or TRBD2 for D (5 bases each). The length of the CDR3 is 11 residues. Trimming cost V 3 bases and J 6 bases, with 9 bases left between them. The germline CDR1 and CDR2 sequences are DFQATT and SNEGSKA (reference sequence). CDR3 residues: CSASGTPEQYF. The CDR3 DNA reads as TGCAGTGCTAGCGGGACGCCCGAGCAGTACTTC.

This clonotype was seen ten or more times. V usage is TRBV7-2 and J usage is TRBJ2-7; the D is unclear. The CDR3 covers 14 residues. With 4 bases removed from V and 1 base from J, the gap between germline ends came to 11 bases. Germline CDR1 is SGHTA and CDR2 is FQGNSA. This CDR3 is CASSYWALSYEQYF. The CDR3 DNA sequence: TGTGCCAGCAGCTACTGGGCCTTATCCTACGAGCAGTACTTC.

This clonotype was seen more than once but under ten times. The genes are TRBV4-3 and TRBJ2-1; 8 positions match TRBD2. The J segment lost 7 bases and the V segment lost 0 bases, leaving 14 bases of the junction unmatched. The CDR3 extends over 18 amino acids. Per the germline V gene, CDR1 is LGHNA and CDR2 is YSLEER. CDR3 in DNA: TGCGCCAGCAGCCAAGATAGTTCACGGGGACTAGGCCATAATGAGCAGTTCTTC. Protein sequence: CASSQDSSRGLGHNEQFF.

In this sample, this clonotype turned up many times. The V and J genes are TRBV12-3 or TRBV12-4 and TRBJ1-2; a possible D gene is TRBD1 (5 bases). CDR3 length: 13 residues. V was cut by 0 bases and J by 5 bases, with 7 bases left in between. CDR3 nucleotide sequence: TGTGCCAGCAGTTTAGCGGCAGGGTATGGCTACACCTTC. It encodes CASSLAAGYGYTF.

This clonotype has more than one count but fewer than ten. The chain uses TRBV7-8 and TRBJ2-7; TRBD1 or TRBD2 may be the D gene (5 bases each). Germline V gene data show CDR1 as SGHVS and CDR2 as FQNEAQ. CDR3 length: 16 amino acids. V lost 1 base, J lost 3 bases, and 16 bases lay in between. The CDR3: CASSLGVRGVNYEQYF. In DNA, the CDR3 is TGTGCCAGCAGCTTAGGGGTACGAGGGGTAAACTACGAGCAGTACTTC.